The next 7 T cell receptor beta chains were all read from a single sample in a study of blood T cell repertoires in COVID-19. TCRdb's copy holds only in-frame clones and misses some; the assay was immunoSEQ multiplex PCR. This table holds about 86,000 clones, over 70% found once. Source material: peripheral blood. The receptors were sampled from a woman of 80 years or more with active or convalescent COVID-19.

The rearrangement links TRBV28 to TRBJ1-4; 8 bases map to TRBD1. Trimming at V came to 5 bases and at J to 8 bases, leaving 7 bases not matched to a gene. CDR3 length equals 14 residues. CDR1 MDHEN and CDR2 SYDVKM come from the germline V gene. The DNA for the CDR3 is TGTGCCAGCAGTCTTCAGGGGGCCGGGGAAAAACTGTTTTTT. Its protein product is CASSLQGAGEKLFF. Drawing the rest from reference TRBV28 and TRBJ1-4, the complete variable domain is DVKVTQSSRYLVKRTGEKVFLECVQDMDHENMFWYRQDPGLGLRLIYFSYDVKMKEKGDIPEGYSVSREKKERFSLILESASTNQTSMYLCASSLQGAGEKLFFGSGTQLSVL.

The V call is TRBV19, the J call TRBJ1-2; TRBD1 agrees at 11 bases. CDR3 length equals 16 residues. Per germline, CDR1 LNHDA and CDR2 SQIVND (reference sequence). J was trimmed by 4 bases and V by 4 bases; bases with no gene match: 8. In DNA form, the CDR3 reads TGTGCCAGTAGTACCCAGAGGGACAGGGGGGGCTATGGCTACACCTTC. It encodes CASSTQRDRGGYGYTF. The full variable domain, with the rest looked up from reference TRBV19 and TRBJ1-2, is DGGITQSPKYLFRKEGQNVTLSCEQNLNHDAMYWYRQDPGQGLRLIYYSQIVNDFQKGDIAEGYSVSREKKESFPLTVTSAQKNPTAFYLCASSTQRDRGGYGYTFGSGTRLTVV.

The J gene is TRBJ2-3, the V gene TRBV6-5; D gene uncertain. V lost 5 bases and J 1 base, leaving 13 bases between the germline ends. The CDR3 length is 15 residues. Germline CDR1 MNHEY, CDR2 SVGAGI. The CDR3 DNA reads TGTGCCAGCAGTCCGTCGACAAGAGGCACAGATACGCAGTATTTT. It translates to CASSPSTRGTDTQYF.

The V and J genes are TRBV10-1 and TRBJ2-7; maybe TRBD1 (5 bases). Between the trimmed V and J ends, which lost 0 bases and 5 bases, there was a span of 8 bases. The CDR3 sequence is 13 residues long. Germline V gene data show CDR1 as WNHNN and CDR2 as SYGVQD (reference sequence). In DNA, the CDR3 is TGCGCCAGCAGTGAGTCGGGGCGGAACGAGCAGTACTTC. It encodes CASSESGRNEQYF.

The chain combines TRBV4-1 with TRBJ2-4; 7 positions match TRBD1. Germline assignment: CDR1 MGHRA and CDR2 YSYEKL. Trimming took 2 bases from V and 2 from J; bases not matched to a gene: 6. This CDR3 is 16 amino acids long. The CDR3 here is CASSQPNRGSKNIQYF. The CDR3 DNA follows: TGCGCCAGCAGCCAACCGAACAGGGGATCCAAAAACATTCAGTACTTC.

This chain connects TRBV4-1 to TRBJ2-5; 13 bases agree with TRBD2. With 4 bases clipped from V and 1 base from J, the junction kept 9 bases outside the gene matches. The CDR3 loop spans 18 amino acids. Germline V gene lookup returns CDR1 MGHRA and CDR2 YSYEKL. In DNA form, the CDR3 reads TGCGCCAGCAGCCCGCGACTAGCGGGGGGCCCCGGCCAAGAGACCCAGTACTTC. Its translation is CASSPRLAGGPGQETQYF.

The chain couples TRBV19 to TRBJ2-7; D may be TRBD2 (5 bases). Germline assignment: CDR1 LNHDA and CDR2 SQIVND (reference sequence). The CDR3 runs 12 residues. V lost 10 bases and J lost 2, with 12 bases in between. The CDR3: CANQDGTYEQYF. The CDR3 DNA reads as TGTGCCAACCAGGACGGGACCTACGAGCAGTACTTC.